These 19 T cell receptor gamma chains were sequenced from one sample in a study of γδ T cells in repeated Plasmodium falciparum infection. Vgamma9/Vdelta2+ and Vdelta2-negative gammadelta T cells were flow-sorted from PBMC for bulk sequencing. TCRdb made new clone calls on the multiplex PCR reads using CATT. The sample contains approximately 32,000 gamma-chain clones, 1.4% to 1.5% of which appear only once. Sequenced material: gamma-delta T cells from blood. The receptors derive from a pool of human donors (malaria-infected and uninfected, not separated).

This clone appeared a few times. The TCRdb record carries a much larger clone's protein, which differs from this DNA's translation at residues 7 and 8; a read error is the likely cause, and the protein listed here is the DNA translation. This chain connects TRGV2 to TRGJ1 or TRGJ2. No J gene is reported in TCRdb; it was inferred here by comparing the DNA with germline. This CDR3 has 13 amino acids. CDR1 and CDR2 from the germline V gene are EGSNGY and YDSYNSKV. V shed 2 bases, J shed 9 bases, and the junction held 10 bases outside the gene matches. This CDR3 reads CATWDVRTLKKLF. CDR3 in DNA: TGTGCCACCTGGGACGTGAGAACACTTAAGAAACTCTTT.

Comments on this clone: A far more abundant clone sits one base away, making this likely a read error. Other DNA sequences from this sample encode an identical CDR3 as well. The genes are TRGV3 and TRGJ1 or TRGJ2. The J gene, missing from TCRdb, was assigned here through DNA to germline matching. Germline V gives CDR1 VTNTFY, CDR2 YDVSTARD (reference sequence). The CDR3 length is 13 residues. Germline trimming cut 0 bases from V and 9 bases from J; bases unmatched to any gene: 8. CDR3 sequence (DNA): TGTGCCACCTGGGACAGGCAAGTACGTAAGAAACTCTTT. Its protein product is CATWDRQVRKKLF.

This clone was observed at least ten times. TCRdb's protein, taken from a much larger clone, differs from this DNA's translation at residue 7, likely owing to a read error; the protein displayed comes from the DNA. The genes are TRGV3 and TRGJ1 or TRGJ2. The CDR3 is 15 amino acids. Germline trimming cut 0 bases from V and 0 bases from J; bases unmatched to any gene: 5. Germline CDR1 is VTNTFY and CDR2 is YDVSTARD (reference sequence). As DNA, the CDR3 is TGTGCCACCTGGGACAGGCTGGGGAATTATTATAAGAAACTCTTT. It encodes CATWDRLGNYYKKLF.

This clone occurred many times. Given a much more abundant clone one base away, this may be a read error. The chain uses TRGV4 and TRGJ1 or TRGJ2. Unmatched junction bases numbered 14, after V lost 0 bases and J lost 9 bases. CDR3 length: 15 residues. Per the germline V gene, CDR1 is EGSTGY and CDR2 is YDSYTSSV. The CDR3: CATWDGHPFGGKKLF. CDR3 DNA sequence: TGTGCCACCTGGGATGGGCACCCCTTTGGGGGTAAGAAACTCTTT.

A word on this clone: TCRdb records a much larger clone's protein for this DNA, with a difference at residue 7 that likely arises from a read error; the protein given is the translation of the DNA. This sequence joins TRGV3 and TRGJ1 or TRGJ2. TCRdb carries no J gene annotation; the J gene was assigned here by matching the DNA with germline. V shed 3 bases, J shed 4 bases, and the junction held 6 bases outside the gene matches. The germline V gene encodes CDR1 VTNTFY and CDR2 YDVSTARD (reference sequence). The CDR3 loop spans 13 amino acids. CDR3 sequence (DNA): TGTGCCACCTGGGACTCCCTCTATTATAAGAAACTCTTT. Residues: CATWDSLYYKKLF.

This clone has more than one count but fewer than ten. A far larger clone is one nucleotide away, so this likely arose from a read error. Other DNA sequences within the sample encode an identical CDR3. CDR3 nucleotide sequence: TGTGCCACCTGGGCCCCGGTCGGAGGCTACAAGAAACTCTTT. As protein: CATWAPVGGYKKLF. This chain joins TRGV4 and TRGJ1 or TRGJ2. This CDR3 contains 14 residues. V lost 5 bases and J lost 10; bases outside the gene matches: 17. In germline, CDR1 is EGSTGY, CDR2 YDSYTSSV.

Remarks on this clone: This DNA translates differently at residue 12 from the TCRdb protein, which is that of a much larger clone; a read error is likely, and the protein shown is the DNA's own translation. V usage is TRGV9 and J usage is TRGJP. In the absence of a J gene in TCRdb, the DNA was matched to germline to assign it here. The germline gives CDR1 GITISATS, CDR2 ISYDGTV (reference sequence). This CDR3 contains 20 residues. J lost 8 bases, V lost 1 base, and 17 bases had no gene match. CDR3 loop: CALWEVWSLLGKLGKKIKVF. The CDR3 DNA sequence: TGTGCCTTGTGGGAGGTCTGGTCTCTATTAGGAAAGTTGGGCAAAAAAATCAAGGTATTT.

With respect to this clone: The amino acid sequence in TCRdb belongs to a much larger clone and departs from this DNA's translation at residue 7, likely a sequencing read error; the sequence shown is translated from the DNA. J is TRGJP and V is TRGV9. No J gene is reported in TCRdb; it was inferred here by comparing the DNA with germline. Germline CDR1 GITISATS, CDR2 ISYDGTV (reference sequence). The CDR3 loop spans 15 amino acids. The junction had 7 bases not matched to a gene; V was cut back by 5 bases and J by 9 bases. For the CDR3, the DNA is TGTGCCTTGTGGGTAGGAGGGTTGGGCAAAAAAATCAAGGTATTT. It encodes CALWVGGLGKKIKVF.

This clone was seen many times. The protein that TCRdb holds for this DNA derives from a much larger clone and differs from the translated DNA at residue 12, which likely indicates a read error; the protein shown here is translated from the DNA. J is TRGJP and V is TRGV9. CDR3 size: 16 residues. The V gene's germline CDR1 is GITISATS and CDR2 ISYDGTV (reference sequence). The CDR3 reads CALWEAKELGKRIKVF. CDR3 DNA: TGTGCCTTGTGGGAGGCTAAGGAGTTGGGCAAAAGAATCAAGGTATTT.

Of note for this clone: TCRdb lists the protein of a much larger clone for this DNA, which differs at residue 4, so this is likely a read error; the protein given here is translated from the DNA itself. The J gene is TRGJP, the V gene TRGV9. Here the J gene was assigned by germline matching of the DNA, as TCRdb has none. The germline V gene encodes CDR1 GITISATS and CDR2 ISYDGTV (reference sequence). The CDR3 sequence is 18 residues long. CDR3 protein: CALGEVPIKELGKKIKVF. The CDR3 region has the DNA TGTGCCTTGGGGGAGGTGCCAATCAAAGAGTTGGGCAAAAAAATCAAGGTATTT.

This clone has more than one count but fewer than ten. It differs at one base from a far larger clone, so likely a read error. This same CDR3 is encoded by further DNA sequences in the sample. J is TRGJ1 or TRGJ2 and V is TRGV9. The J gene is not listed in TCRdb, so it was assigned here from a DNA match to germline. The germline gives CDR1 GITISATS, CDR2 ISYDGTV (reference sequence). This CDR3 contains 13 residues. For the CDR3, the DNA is TGTGCTTTGTGGGAGCCCCCTTATTATAAGAAACTCTTT. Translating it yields CALWEPPYYKKLF.

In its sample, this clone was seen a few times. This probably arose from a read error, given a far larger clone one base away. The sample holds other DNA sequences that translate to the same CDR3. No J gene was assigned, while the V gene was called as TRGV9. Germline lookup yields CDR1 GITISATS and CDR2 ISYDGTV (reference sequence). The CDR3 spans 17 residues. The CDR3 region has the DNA TGTGCCTTGTGGGAGACCCTTCAAGAGTTGGGCAAAAAAATCAAGGTGTTT. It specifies CALWETLQELGKKIKVF.

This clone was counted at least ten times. The CDR3 bases are TGTGCCACCTGGGATAGCGATTATACCACTGGTTGGTTCAAGATATTT. As protein: CATWDSDYTTGWFKIF. The V call is TRGV8, the J call TRGJP1. TCRdb records no J gene; here it was assigned by comparing the DNA to germline. CDR1 is VENAVY, CDR2 YDSYNSRV, per germline. The CDR3 contains 16 residues. The trim removed 1 base at V and 0 bases at J, leaving 5 bases unmatched.

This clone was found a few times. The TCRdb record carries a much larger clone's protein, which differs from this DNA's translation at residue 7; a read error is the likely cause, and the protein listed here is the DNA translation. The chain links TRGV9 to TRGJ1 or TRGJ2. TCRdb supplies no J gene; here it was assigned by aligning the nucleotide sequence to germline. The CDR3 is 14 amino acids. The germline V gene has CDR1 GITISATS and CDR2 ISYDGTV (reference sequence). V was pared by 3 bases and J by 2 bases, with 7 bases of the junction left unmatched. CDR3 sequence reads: CALWEIFHYYKKLF. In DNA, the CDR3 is TGTGCCTTGTGGGAGATCTTCCATTATTATAAGAAACTCTTT.

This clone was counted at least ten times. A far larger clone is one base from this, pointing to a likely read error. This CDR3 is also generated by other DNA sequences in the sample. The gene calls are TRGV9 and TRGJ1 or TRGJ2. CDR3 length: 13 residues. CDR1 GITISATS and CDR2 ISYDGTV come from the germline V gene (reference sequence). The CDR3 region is CALWEDNYYKKLF. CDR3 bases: TGTGCCCTGTGGGAGGATAATTATTATAAGAAACTCTTT.

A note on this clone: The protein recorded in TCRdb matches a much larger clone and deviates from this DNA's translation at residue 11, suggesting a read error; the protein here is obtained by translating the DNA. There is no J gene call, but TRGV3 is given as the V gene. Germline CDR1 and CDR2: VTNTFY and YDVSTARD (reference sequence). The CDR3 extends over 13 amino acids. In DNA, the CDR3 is TGTGCCACCTGGGACAGCGTTTATTATAAGAACCTCTTT. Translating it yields CATWDSVYYKNLF.

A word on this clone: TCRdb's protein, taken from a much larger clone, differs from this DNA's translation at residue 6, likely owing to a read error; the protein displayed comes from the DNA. CDR3 sequence reads: CALWEAQGRKKLF. DNA for the CDR3: TGTGCCTTGTGGGAGGCGCAAGGGCGAAAGAAACTCTTT. The chain uses TRGV9 and TRGJ1 or TRGJ2. No J gene is reported in TCRdb; it was inferred here by comparing the DNA with germline. The V gene's germline CDR1 is GITISATS and CDR2 ISYDGTV (reference sequence). The CDR3 is made up of 13 amino acids. V was clipped by 2 bases and J by 10 bases; unmatched bases: 11.

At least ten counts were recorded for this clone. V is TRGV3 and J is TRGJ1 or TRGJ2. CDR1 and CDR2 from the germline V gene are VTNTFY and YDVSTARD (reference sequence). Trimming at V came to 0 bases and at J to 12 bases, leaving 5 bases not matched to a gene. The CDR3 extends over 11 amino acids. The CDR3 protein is CATWDRHMKLF. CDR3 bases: TGTGCCACCTGGGACAGGCACATGAAACTCTTT.

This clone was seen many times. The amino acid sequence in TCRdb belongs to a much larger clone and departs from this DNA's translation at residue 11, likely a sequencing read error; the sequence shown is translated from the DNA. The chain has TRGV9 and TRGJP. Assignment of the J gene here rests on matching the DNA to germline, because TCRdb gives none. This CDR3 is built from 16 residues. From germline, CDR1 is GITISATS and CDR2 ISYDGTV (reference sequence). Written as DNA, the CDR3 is TGTGCCTTGTGGGCTCCTCAAGAGTTGGGCGAAAAAATCAAGGTATTT. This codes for CALWAPQELGEKIKVF.